The 29 T cell receptor beta chains presented below share a single source sample, sequenced in a study of cytomegalovirus exposure and HLA in healthy donors. Researchers ran the PCR with 60 Vbeta and 13 Jbeta primers. Data came from immunoSEQ multiplex PCR; TCRdb stores just in-frame clones and leaves some out. In the table there are around 210,000 clones, around 79% of which are singletons. The source material was PBMCs. The receptors originated from a male donor in good health and CMV-seropositive.

This clone has a handful of counts. The CDR3 loop is CASSVDRGPGADTQYF. The CDR3 DNA is TGTGCCAGCAGCGTAGACAGGGGCCCAGGGGCAGATACGCAGTATTTT. V is TRBV9 and J is TRBJ2-3; TRBD1 matches 7 bases. Germline V CDR1 and CDR2: SGDLS, YYNGEE. This CDR3 is built from 16 residues. Trimming cost V 0 bases and J 4 bases; bases outside gene matches: 8.

The V and J genes are TRBV7-2 and TRBJ2-7; D is possibly TRBD1 (5 bases). CDR1 and CDR2 from the germline V gene are SGHTA and FQGNSA. CDR3 length: 15 amino acids. Between the trimmed V and J ends, which lost 2 bases and 2 bases, there was a span of 13 bases. The CDR3 sequence is CASSLFTGSTYEQYF. The CDR3 region has the DNA TGTGCCAGCAGCTTATTTACAGGCAGCACCTACGAGCAGTACTTC.

This clone has just one count. CDR3: CASSPGQVLYGYTF. DNA of the CDR3: TGTGCCAGCAGCCCGGGACAGGTCCTCTATGGCTACACCTTC. The V gene is TRBV7-8, the J gene TRBJ1-2; 8 bases are a match to TRBD1. The CDR3 is 14 residues long. Unmatched junction bases numbered 6, after V lost 5 bases and J lost 4 bases. In germline, CDR1 is SGHVS, CDR2 FQNEAQ.

The chain couples TRBV29-1 to TRBJ2-7; possible D gene TRBD1, 7 bases. The CDR3 contains 13 residues. V lost 0 bases and J lost 9, with 15 bases in between. Looked up from germline, CDR1 is SQVTM and CDR2 is ANQGSEA. CDR3 sequence reads: CSVEDLGGGGQYF. The DNA for the CDR3 is TGCAGCGTTGAAGATCTCGGAGGGGGCGGGCAGTACTTC.

The rearrangement uses TRBV7-8 and TRBJ1-5, with a tentative D call TRBD1 (5 bases). Germline loops: CDR1 SGHVS, CDR2 FQNEAQ. The CDR3 contains 16 residues. V lost 3 bases and J 0 bases, leaving 12 bases between the germline ends. The chain's CDR3 is CASSFGAGNSNQPQHF. The CDR3 bases are TGTGCCAGCAGCTTTGGGGCAGGCAATAGCAATCAGCCCCAGCATTTT.

The V and J genes are TRBV6-5 and TRBJ1-1; 7 bases map to TRBD1. Trimming cost V 3 bases and J 2 bases; bases outside gene matches: 6. Germline V lookup: CDR1 MNHEY, CDR2 SVGAGI. The CDR3 has 15 amino acids. Here the CDR3 reads CASSYRTGYNTEAFF. The CDR3 region has the DNA TGTGCCAGCAGTTATCGGACAGGCTACAACACTGAAGCTTTCTTT.

This clone turned up a few times. The V gene is TRBV5-4, the J gene TRBJ1-6; D call uncertain. There are 11 residues in the CDR3. Germline V gives CDR1 SGHNT, CDR2 YYREEE (reference sequence). With 6 bases removed from V and 14 bases from J, the gap between germline ends came to 12 bases. In nucleotides, the CDR3 is TGTGCCAGCATCGGGTTCGGGACCCTCCACTTT. The encoded protein is CASIGFGTLHF. Drawing the rest from reference TRBV5-4 and TRBJ1-6, the complete variable domain is ETGVTQSPTHLIKTRGQQVTLRCSSQSGHNTVSWYQQALGQGPQFIFQYYREEENGRGNFPPRFSGLQFPNYSSELNVNALELDDSALYLCASIGFGTLHFGNGTRLTVT.

The chain uses TRBV9 and TRBJ2-2; TRBD2 aligns across 7 bases. This CDR3 is 16 amino acids long. J was trimmed by 4 bases and V by 0 bases; bases with no gene match: 6. Germline CDR1 and CDR2: SGDLS and YYNGEE. The CDR3 spells CASSVGPAGITGELFF. As DNA, the CDR3 is TGTGCCAGCAGCGTAGGTCCAGCGGGGATCACCGGGGAGCTGTTTTTT.

The chain combines TRBV5-4 with TRBJ2-7; D is uncertain. There are 9 residues in the CDR3. Germline V gives CDR1 SGHNT, CDR2 YYREEE (reference sequence). CDR3 loop: CATYFEQYF. The CDR3 DNA follows: TGTGCTACTTATTTCGAGCAGTACTTC.

The chain uses TRBV19 and TRBJ2-2, with D maybe TRBD2 (5 bases). The V gene lost 5 bases and the J gene lost 5 bases, with 12 bases spanning the gap. CDR3 length equals 14 residues. Germline V CDR1 and CDR2: LNHDA, SQIVND (reference sequence). The CDR3 DNA reads TGTGCCAGTAGTGGTCGGGAAGAAACCGGGGAGCTGTTTTTT. It yields the protein CASSGREETGELFF.

The chain has TRBV6-5 and TRBJ1-2; a possible D gene is TRBD1 (5 bases). The CDR3 is 16 residues long. Germline CDR1 is MNHEY and CDR2 is SVGAGI. V shed 3 bases and J shed 7 bases, with 21 bases lying between them. CDR3 loop: CASSYGMRGVAGGYTF. CDR3 nucleotides: TGTGCCAGCAGTTATGGGATGAGGGGCGTAGCGGGTGGCTACACCTTC.

A word on this clone: The junction differs from germline at one of its ends, possibly a read error. The chain has TRBV27 and TRBJ2-5; possible D gene TRBD1, 6 bases. CDR1 and CDR2 from the germline V gene are MNHEY and SMNVEV (reference sequence). The CDR3 length is 15 residues. The CDR3 nucleotides are TGTGCCAGTCAATCAGGGGTGAGGGGCCTAGAGATCCAGTACTTC. It translates to CASQSGVRGLEIQYF.

As DNA, the CDR3 is TGTGCCAGCAGCTTCGGGACAGGGAGTAACTATGGCTACACCTTC. Translated: CASSFGTGSNYGYTF. The chain joins TRBV11-2 to TRBJ1-2; 9 nucleotides match TRBD1. This CDR3 spans 15 amino acids. Trimming took 3 bases from V and 1 from J; bases not matched to a gene: 3. Germline-derived CDR1 and CDR2 are SGHAT and FQNNGV.

The CDR3 loop reads CASSLRKGQGADEAFF. The CDR3 DNA follows: TGCGCCAGCAGCCTGCGGAAAGGACAGGGGGCGGATGAAGCTTTCTTT. This rearrangement joins TRBV4-1 to TRBJ1-1, with 11 bases fitting TRBD1. Germline V lookup: CDR1 MGHRA, CDR2 YSYEKL. Trimming removed 4 bases from V and 7 bases from J; junction bases left unmatched: 11. This CDR3 is built from 16 residues.

The chain couples TRBV7-9 to TRBJ1-3; no firm D call. Per the germline V gene, CDR1 is SEHNR and CDR2 is FQNEAQ (reference sequence). CDR3 length: 16 amino acids. Trimming shortened V by 3 bases and J by 1 base, and 13 bases separated the two germline ends. CDR3 region: CASSLFPGGSGNTIYF. The CDR3 DNA reads as TGTGCCAGCAGCTTGTTTCCAGGAGGTTCTGGAAACACCATATATTTT.

The V and J genes are TRBV30 and TRBJ2-7; 11 bases map to TRBD1. This CDR3 spans 14 amino acids. Per germline, CDR1 GTSNPN and CDR2 SVGIG (reference sequence). The ends lost 4 bases at V and 0 bases at J; junction bases unmatched: 2. The CDR3 DNA reads TGTGCCTGGACTGGGACAGGGGGCTCCTACGAGCAGTACTTC. It is translated as CAWTGTGGSYEQYF.

Only one count was recorded for this clone. V usage is TRBV9 and J usage is TRBJ2-2; no firm D call. The CDR3 consists of 12 residues. Germline CDR1 and CDR2: SGDLS and YYNGEE. V was clipped by 4 bases and J by 6 bases, with 7 bases between them. CDR3 sequence: CASSPISGELFF. The CDR3, as DNA: TGTGCCAGCAGCCCCATTTCCGGGGAGCTGTTTTTT.

The chain uses TRBV27 and TRBJ2-1; D is perhaps TRBD2 (5 bases). The germline V gene encodes CDR1 MNHEY and CDR2 SMNVEV (reference sequence). V was shortened by 0 bases and J by 2 bases, with 11 bases between the two germline ends. The CDR3 runs to 16 residues. The chain's CDR3 is CASSLSEVVAYNEQFF. In DNA form, the CDR3 reads TGTGCCAGCAGTTTATCGGAGGTAGTCGCCTACAATGAGCAGTTCTTC.

In this sample, this clone turned up a few times. The rearrangement joins TRBV4-2 to TRBJ1-5; 8 bases are a match to TRBD1. The CDR3 runs 16 residues. Germline CDR1 is LGHNA and CDR2 is YNFKEQ. Trimming at V came to 3 bases and at J to 7 bases, leaving 11 bases not matched to a gene. For the CDR3, the DNA is TGTGCCAGCAGCCAGTACGCCGGACAGGGTGGCCAGCCCCAGCATTTT. Translated, it gives CASSQYAGQGGQPQHF.

This chain joins TRBV25-1 and TRBJ2-3; TRBD2 aligns across 11 bases. V shed 7 bases and J 3 bases; nucleotides not matched to a gene: 6. This CDR3 spans 15 amino acids. Per germline, CDR1 MGHDK and CDR2 SYGVNS. CDR3 sequence (DNA): TGTGCCAGCACCGAAGGGACTAGCGGAACAGATACGCAGTATTTT. This translates into CASTEGTSGTDTQYF.

The chain links TRBV18 to TRBJ1-4, with 8 bases matching TRBD1. Germline CDR1 KGHSH, CDR2 LQKENI. Unmatched junction bases numbered 2, after V lost 3 bases and J lost 2 bases. This CDR3 contains 15 residues. For the CDR3, the DNA is TGTGCCAGCTCACCTAGGGACAGGACTAATGAAAAACTGTTTTTT. Translating it yields CASSPRDRTNEKLFF.

This sequence joins TRBV29-1 and TRBJ2-2; tentative D call: TRBD2 (5 bases). There are 13 residues in the CDR3. The germline CDR1 and CDR2 sequences are SQVTM and ANQGSEA. V was cut by 6 bases and J by 9 bases, with 17 bases left in between. DNA for the CDR3: TGCAGCGTCAGGCCGGTCGGGGTCCGGGAGCTGTTTTTT. Amino acid sequence: CSVRPVGVRELFF.

The chain joins TRBV7-9 to TRBJ1-2; the D gene is possibly TRBD1 (5 bases). Germline loops: CDR1 SEHNR, CDR2 FQNEAQ (reference sequence). This CDR3 is 14 amino acids long. V was cut by 5 bases and J by 5 bases, with 15 bases left in between. In DNA form, the CDR3 reads TGTGCCAGCAGCCTCCTTATAGGGGCGTATGGCTACACCTTC. It yields the protein CASSLLIGAYGYTF.

This chain links TRBV6-1 with TRBJ2-3; 9 positions agree with TRBD2. CDR1 is MNHNS, CDR2 SASEGT, per germline. CDR3 size: 15 residues. With V trimmed by 2 bases and J by 5 bases, 5 bases remained unmatched. The CDR3 region is CASSERGGAVDTQYF. For the CDR3, the DNA is TGTGCCAGCAGTGAACGCGGGGGGGCTGTAGATACGCAGTATTTT.

This chain joins TRBV7-2 and TRBJ2-3; maybe TRBD2 (6 bases). The germline gives CDR1 SGHTA, CDR2 FQGNSA. Trimming removed 2 bases from V and 0 bases from J, with 9 bases in between. This CDR3 has 15 amino acids. CDR3 DNA: TGTGCCAGCAGCTTAACGGGAGTCAGCACAGATACGCAGTATTTT. It is translated as CASSLTGVSTDTQYF.

The rearrangement uses TRBV27 and TRBJ1-1; D not certain. Germline assignment: CDR1 MNHEY and CDR2 SMNVEV (reference sequence). V lost 5 bases, J lost 0 bases, and 7 bases lay in between. CDR3 length: 13 amino acids. This chain's CDR3 is CASSRRMNTEAFF. CDR3 DNA: TGTGCCAGCAGTAGGAGGATGAACACTGAAGCTTTCTTT.

The sample holds one count of this clone. The chain carries TRBV27 and TRBJ2-7; 10 nucleotides agree with TRBD2. Germline lookup yields CDR1 MNHEY and CDR2 SMNVEV (reference sequence). The CDR3 is 14 residues long. V trimming: 5 bases; J trimming: 6 bases; junction bases outside the gene matches: 7. CDR3 residues: CASSGLAGVVEQYF. CDR3 coding DNA: TGTGCCAGCAGTGGTCTAGCGGGAGTAGTCGAGCAGTACTTC.

The chain has TRBV9 and TRBJ1-4; 7 nucleotides agree with TRBD1. The CDR3 covers 13 residues. Germline V gene sequence: CDR1 SGDLS, CDR2 YYNGEE. Unmatched junction bases numbered 1, after V lost 3 bases and J lost 5 bases. The CDR3 coding sequence is TGTGCCAGCAGCGGGGACAGAAATGAAAAACTGTTTTTT. Translating it yields CASSGDRNEKLFF.

This clone was picked up one time. The gene calls are TRBV6-5 and TRBJ1-1, with no clear D. Germline values: CDR1 MNHEY, CDR2 SVGAGI. The CDR3 sequence is 13 residues long. V was clipped by 4 bases and J by 5 bases, with 11 bases between them. The CDR3 nucleotides are TGTGCCAGCAGTTTCGGGGTCGGGACTGAAGCTTTCTTT. This codes for CASSFGVGTEAFF.